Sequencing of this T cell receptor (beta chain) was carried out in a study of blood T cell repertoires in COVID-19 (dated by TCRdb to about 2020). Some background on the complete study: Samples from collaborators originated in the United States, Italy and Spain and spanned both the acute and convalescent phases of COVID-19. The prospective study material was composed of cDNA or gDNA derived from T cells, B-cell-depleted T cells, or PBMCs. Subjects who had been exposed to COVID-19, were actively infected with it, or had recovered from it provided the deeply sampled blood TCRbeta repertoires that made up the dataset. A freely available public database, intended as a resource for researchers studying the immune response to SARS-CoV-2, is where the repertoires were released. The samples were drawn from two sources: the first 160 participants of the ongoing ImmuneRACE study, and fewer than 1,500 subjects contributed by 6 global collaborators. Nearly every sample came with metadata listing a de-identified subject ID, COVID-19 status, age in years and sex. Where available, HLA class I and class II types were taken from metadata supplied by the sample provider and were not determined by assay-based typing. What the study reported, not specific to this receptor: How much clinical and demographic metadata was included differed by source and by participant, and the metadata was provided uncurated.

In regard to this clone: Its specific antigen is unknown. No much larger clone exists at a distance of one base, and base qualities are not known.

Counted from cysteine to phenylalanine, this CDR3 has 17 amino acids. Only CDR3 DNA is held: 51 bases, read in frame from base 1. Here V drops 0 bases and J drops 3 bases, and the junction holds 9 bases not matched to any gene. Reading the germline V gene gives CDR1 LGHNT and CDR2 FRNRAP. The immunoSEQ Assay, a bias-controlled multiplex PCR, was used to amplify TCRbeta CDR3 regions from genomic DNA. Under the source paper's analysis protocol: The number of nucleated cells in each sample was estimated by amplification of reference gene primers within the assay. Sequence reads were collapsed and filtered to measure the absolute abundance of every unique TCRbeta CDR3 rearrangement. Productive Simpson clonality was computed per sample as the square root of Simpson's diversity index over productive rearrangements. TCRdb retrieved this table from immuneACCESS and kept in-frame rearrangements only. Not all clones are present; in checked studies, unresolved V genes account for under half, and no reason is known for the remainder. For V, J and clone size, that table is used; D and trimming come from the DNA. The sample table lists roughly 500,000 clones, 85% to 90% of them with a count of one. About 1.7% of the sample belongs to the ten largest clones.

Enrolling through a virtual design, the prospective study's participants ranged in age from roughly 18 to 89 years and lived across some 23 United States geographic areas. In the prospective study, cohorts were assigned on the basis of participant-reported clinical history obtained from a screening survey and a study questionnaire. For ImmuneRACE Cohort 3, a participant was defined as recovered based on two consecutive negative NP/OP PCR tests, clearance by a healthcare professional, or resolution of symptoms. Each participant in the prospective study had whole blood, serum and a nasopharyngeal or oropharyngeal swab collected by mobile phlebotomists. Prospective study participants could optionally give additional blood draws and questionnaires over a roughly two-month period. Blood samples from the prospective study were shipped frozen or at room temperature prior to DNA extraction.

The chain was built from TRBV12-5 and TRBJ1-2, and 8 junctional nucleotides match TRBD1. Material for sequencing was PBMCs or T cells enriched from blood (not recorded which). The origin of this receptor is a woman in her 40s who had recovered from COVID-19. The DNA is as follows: TGTGCTAGTGGTTTGGTATTGGTGGACAGGGCCGACTATGGCTACACCTTC. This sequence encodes CASGLVLVDRADYGYTF.